This T cell receptor (beta chain) was sequenced during a study of T cells in localized non-small cell lung cancer. Assay used: immunoSEQ multiplex PCR; TCRdb lists only in-frame clones, some missing. The data show about 72,000 clones, with 84% seen just once and roughly 13% held by the top ten. Trimming removed 5 bases from V and 1 base from J, with 11 bases in between. The CDR3 is 14 residues long. Looked up from germline, CDR1 is SGHNT and CDR2 is YENEEA. This chain uses TRBV11-3 with TRBJ1-1; no clear D gene. The input for sequencing was peripheral blood, taken before any cancer treatment. The TCR originated in a female donor older than 55 with stage I lung adenocarcinoma. DNA for the CDR3: TGTGCCAGCAGCCTTTATGGAGAGAACACTGAAGCTTTCTTT. As protein: CASSLYGENTEAFF. Together with reference TRBV11-3 and TRBJ1-1, the CDR3 gives the full variable domain: EAGVVQSPRYKIIEKKQPVAFWCNPISGHNTLYWYLQNLGQGPELLIRYENEEAVDDSQLPKDRFSAERLKGVDSTLKIQPAELGDSAVYLCASSLYGENTEAFFGQGTRLTVV.